The 2 T cell receptor beta chains listed next were all sequenced from one sample in a study of human T cells and chemical hapten exposure. Regarding time point: patch test 3, about 24 weeks after DPC sensitization. Treatment specified: therapeutic diphenylcyclopropenone sensitization with weekly scalp DPC. TCRdb used MiXCR to reprocess the RACE reads, holding one entry per CDR3 protein. This sample has approximately 160,000 distinct CDR3 sequences, with about 30% found just once. The specimen was whole blood, collected in connection with sensitization to the hapten diphenylcyclopropenone (DPC). All receptors derive from a young woman with alopecia areata. Some clones in this sample may be carry-over from other donors' samples.

The chain links TRBV29-1 to TRBJ1-2; tentative D call: TRBD1 (5 bases). The V end lost 7 bases, the J end lost 4 bases, and 16 bases lay between the germline ends. The CDR3 length is 13 residues. Germline V lookup: CDR1 SQVTM, CDR2 ANQGSEA. The CDR3 is CSAEDTGLYGYTF. The CDR3 DNA is TGCAGCGCCGAGGACACCGGACTCTATGGCTACACCTTC.

The J gene is TRBJ1-3, the V gene TRBV11-2, with unresolved D. CDR1 and CDR2 (germline): SGHAT, FQNNGV. This CDR3 is 13 amino acids long. The V and J ends lost 1 base and 7 bases respectively, with 8 bases between them. The DNA for the CDR3 is TGTGCCAGCAGCTTAGGGGAGTGGAACACCATATATTTT. This gives the protein CASSLGEWNTIYF.